This T cell receptor (beta chain) was sequenced during a study of T and B cells in COVID-19 patients. Whole-study results and caveats: Highly clonal in active COVID-19, TRB repertoires exceeded healthy-donor diversity and richness at recovery. In COVID-19 patients, T cell receptor beta variable and joining gene use was reportedly strongly skewed.

Note on this clonotype: As yet, its antigen is unknown.

TRB rearrangements were amplified by multiplex PCR with BIOMED2 TRB-A/B primers. TCRdb recomputed calls from the multiplex PCR reads with MiXCR, one row per CDR3 protein. Among some 14,000 distinct CDR3 sequences, about 25% were seen once, and the ten largest hold more than 3.5%. Blood genomic DNA input for TRB amplification was roughly 220-500 ng. CDR1 LNHDA and CDR2 SQIVND come from the germline V gene (reference sequence). V lost 5 bases to trimming and J lost 2 bases; unmatched junction nucleotides: 12. CDR3 length: 17 amino acids. The source is a human donor who had recovered from COVID-19. Material: blood. J is TRBJ2-3 and V is TRBV19, with 8 bases that match TRBD2. As DNA, the CDR3 is TGTGCCAGTAGTCTATTAGCGGGGCTGCCCACCACAGATACGCAGTATTTT. This sequence encodes CASSLLAGLPTTDTQYF.